These 26 T cell receptor beta chains were sequenced from one sample in a study of cytomegalovirus exposure and HLA in healthy donors. The PCR ran on 60 Vbeta and 13 Jbeta primers. The assay was immunoSEQ multiplex PCR, and TCRdb's table has in-frame clones only and misses some. The sample holds over 130,000 clones, around 65% seen once. Sequenced material: PBMCs. The source is a male donor in good health and CMV-seronegative.

The chain links TRBV6-1 to TRBJ2-7; weak D call: TRBD1 (5 bases). The CDR3 runs to 14 residues. V was clipped by 3 bases and J by 1 base, with 10 bases between them. Germline V lookup: CDR1 MNHNS, CDR2 SASEGT. The CDR3 nucleotides read TGTGCCAGCAGTGAGGCAGGGATGTCCTACGAGCAGTACTTC. Translation gives CASSEAGMSYEQYF.

The genes are TRBV7-6 and TRBJ2-3; unclear D gene. This CDR3 spans 14 amino acids. Trimming pared 1 base from V and 2 bases from J, leaving 7 bases between. Germline-derived CDR1 and CDR2 are SGHVS and FNYEAQ. The CDR3 spells CASSLEQFTDTQYF. The CDR3 DNA follows: TGTGCCAGCAGCTTAGAACAGTTCACAGATACGCAGTATTTT.

V usage is TRBV25-1 and J usage is TRBJ1-3; weak D call: TRBD1 (5 bases). This CDR3 spans 17 amino acids. Looked up from germline, CDR1 is MGHDK and CDR2 is SYGVNS. V gave up 4 bases and J gave up 0 bases, with 16 bases separating them. CDR3: CASSAPVGGSSGNTIYF. The CDR3 DNA is TGTGCCAGCAGTGCCCCGGTGGGGGGAAGCTCTGGAAACACCATATATTTT.

This clone was observed a handful of times. This chain uses TRBV10-1 with TRBJ2-3, with TRBD1 matching 9 bases. This CDR3 has 15 amino acids. The J segment lost 1 base and the V segment lost 2 bases, leaving 1 base of the junction unmatched. Germline CDR1 and CDR2: WNHNN and SYGVQD (reference sequence). For the CDR3, the DNA is TGCGCCAGCAGTGAGGGGACAGGGCGCACAGATACGCAGTATTTT. Translation: CASSEGTGRTDTQYF.

This chain links TRBV6-5 with TRBJ1-2; possibly TRBD1 for D (6 bases). The CDR3 has 14 residues. The V gene's germline CDR1 is MNHEY and CDR2 SVGAGI. V was clipped by 7 bases and J by 5 bases, with 17 bases between them. The CDR3 protein is CASTSRAGDYGYTF. The CDR3 DNA follows: TGTGCCAGCACCAGTAGGGCAGGGGATTATGGCTACACCTTC.

This clone was seen more than once but under ten times. The rearrangement links TRBV18 to TRBJ1-1; TRBD1 agrees at 8 bases. This CDR3 has 15 amino acids. V gave up 8 bases and J gave up 0 bases; unmatched junction bases: 8. The germline gives CDR1 KGHSH, CDR2 LQKENI. CDR3 sequence: CASQWTGLMNTEAFF. As DNA, the CDR3 is TGTGCCAGCCAATGGACAGGGCTTATGAACACTGAAGCTTTCTTT.

This chain links TRBV4-3 with TRBJ1-6; D unresolved. Trimming cost V 0 bases and J 11 bases, with 11 bases left between them. CDR3 length: 14 amino acids. The V gene's germline CDR1 is LGHNA and CDR2 YSLEER. This CDR3 reads CASSQENVPAPLHF. The CDR3 DNA reads TGCGCCAGCAGCCAAGAGAACGTGCCGGCACCCCTCCACTTT.

The CDR3 region has the DNA TGTGCCAAGTGGACAGGGATTGGAATGGGTAGGCAGCCCCAGCATTTT. It is translated as CAKWTGIGMGRQPQHF. J is TRBJ1-5 and V is TRBV19; 8 bases align to TRBD1. The CDR3 extends over 16 amino acids. With 10 bases clipped from V and 7 bases from J, the junction kept 18 bases outside the gene matches. CDR1 is LNHDA and CDR2 is SQIVND in the germline V gene (reference sequence).

The chain uses TRBV9 and TRBJ2-7; TRBD2 might be the D (6 bases). The CDR3 has 13 residues. The germline V gene has CDR1 SGDLS and CDR2 YYNGEE. The V and J ends lost 4 bases and 3 bases respectively, with 11 bases between them. For the CDR3, the DNA is TGTGCCAGCAGCCCCCCCGGGGGCTACGAGCAGTACTTC. Translating gives CASSPPGGYEQYF. The full variable domain, completed using reference TRBV9 and TRBJ2-7, is DSGVTQTPKHLITATGQRVTLRCSPRSGDLSVYWYQQSLDQGLQFLIQYYNGEERAKGNILERFSAQQFPDLHSELNLSSLELGDSALYFCASSPPGGYEQYFGPGTRLTVT.

The V and J genes are TRBV7-3 and TRBJ1-1; D gene ambiguous. CDR3 length: 13 residues. Germline CDR1 reads SGHTA; CDR2 reads FQGTGA. V was trimmed by 4 bases and J by 0 bases, leaving 6 bases between them. The CDR3 is CASSSTMNTEAFF. Here the CDR3 DNA reads TGTGCCAGCAGCTCCACTATGAACACTGAAGCTTTCTTT.

This clone was detected only once. The chain couples TRBV19 to TRBJ1-1, with D perhaps matching TRBD1 (6 bases). This CDR3 has 15 amino acids. The germline V and J ends were trimmed by 8 bases and 0 bases, with 16 bases remaining between them. Germline loops: CDR1 LNHDA, CDR2 SQIVND (reference sequence). The CDR3 here is CASGQGPNLNTEAFF. CDR3 coding DNA: TGTGCCAGTGGGCAGGGGCCCAATCTGAACACTGAAGCTTTCTTT.

V is TRBV19 and J is TRBJ1-3; 7 nucleotides align to TRBD1. The germline V gene has CDR1 LNHDA and CDR2 SQIVND (reference sequence). Losses at the gene ends were 9 bases for V and 3 bases for J; bases not matched to a gene: 8. The CDR3 extends over 14 amino acids. CDR3 nucleotides: TGTGCCAGCCATACAGGGGCGATTGGAAACACCATATATTTT. Translated, it gives CASHTGAIGNTIYF.

Regarding this clone: One junction end does not reproduce the germline sequence, and a read error may be involved. This chain connects TRBV7-7 to TRBJ2-1; TRBD1 is a possible D gene (6 bases). CDR3 length: 14 amino acids. Germline V lookup: CDR1 SSHAT, CDR2 FNYEAQ (reference sequence). Written as DNA, the CDR3 is TGTGCTAGCAGCTTGTCCAGGGGCAACAATGAGCAGTTCTTC. Its protein product is CASSLSRGNNEQFF.

This clone was detected only a few times. This chain uses TRBV19 with TRBJ1-5, with TRBD1 matching over 8 bases. Germline lookup yields CDR1 LNHDA and CDR2 SQIVND (reference sequence). The CDR3 contains 16 residues. V lost 6 bases, J lost 4 bases, and 11 bases stayed unmatched. The CDR3 DNA sequence: TGTGCCAGTAGCGCCTTCCGGGGACAGGCGAATCAGCCCCAGCATTTT. It yields the protein CASSAFRGQANQPQHF.

The J gene is TRBJ1-2, the V gene TRBV6-5, with TRBD1 matching over 9 bases. The CDR3 has 15 amino acids. Trimming removed 4 bases from V and 4 bases from J; junction bases left unmatched: 7. Germline CDR1 and CDR2: MNHEY and SVGAGI. This chain's CDR3 is CASSLSPTGGYGYTF. The CDR3 DNA is TGTGCCAGCAGTTTGTCCCCGACAGGGGGCTATGGCTACACCTTC.

The J gene is TRBJ2-5, the V gene TRBV7-9; 10 nucleotides line up with TRBD2. Germline-derived CDR1 and CDR2 are SEHNR and FQNEAQ (reference sequence). This CDR3 is 16 amino acids long. Trimming took 1 base from V and 2 from J; bases not matched to a gene: 4. Written as DNA, the CDR3 is TGTGCCAGCAGCTTAGGGAGCGGGGGGGCTCAAGAGACCCAGTACTTC. As protein: CASSLGSGGAQETQYF.

This clone was seen at least ten times. This chain connects TRBV4-1 to TRBJ1-4; TRBD1 matches at 7 bases. Unmatched junction bases numbered 3, after V lost 3 bases and J lost 8 bases. The CDR3 is 13 amino acids. CDR1 is MGHRA, CDR2 YSYEKL, per germline. CDR3 amino acids: CASSQIRGEKLFF. The CDR3 DNA follows: TGCGCCAGCAGCCAGATCAGGGGGGAAAAACTGTTTTTT.

The chain carries TRBV25-1 and TRBJ1-1; 8 nucleotides line up with TRBD1. The V and J ends lost 3 bases and 11 bases, in that order; junction bases with no gene match: 8. CDR3 length: 13 residues. The germline gives CDR1 MGHDK, CDR2 SYGVNS. The CDR3: CASSDLGQGRAFF. The CDR3 DNA reads TGTGCCAGCAGTGATCTAGGACAGGGTCGGGCTTTCTTT.

This clone was detected a few times. The chain couples TRBV4-1 to TRBJ2-7; the match to TRBD1 covers 7 bases. CDR1 and CDR2 from the germline V gene are MGHRA and YSYEKL. V lost 4 bases and J lost 0; bases outside the gene matches: 6. The CDR3 loop spans 15 amino acids. This CDR3 reads CASSLTGQPSYEQYF. CDR3 nucleotide sequence: TGCGCCAGCAGCCTAACGGGACAGCCCTCCTACGAGCAGTACTTC.

The chain couples TRBV23-1 to TRBJ1-1, with D possibly being TRBD1 (6 bases). TRBV23-1 is sorted into the ORF group, with uncertain function. The V end lost 3 bases, the J end lost 3 bases, and 26 bases lay between the germline ends. The CDR3 is 19 amino acids. The CDR3 here is CASSQPRDSAQGEHTEAFF. The CDR3, as DNA: TGCGCCAGCAGTCAGCCGAGAGACAGTGCACAGGGAGAGCACACTGAAGCTTTCTTT.

This clone was observed a handful of times. CDR3 DNA: TGTGCCAGCAGCTTAGAAGAAGGGGATAACTATGGCTACACCTTC. It specifies CASSLEEGDNYGYTF. This chain joins TRBV11-3 and TRBJ1-2; possibly TRBD1 for D (5 bases). Trimming stripped 0 bases from V and 1 base from J, with 9 bases between. This CDR3 is built from 15 residues. Germline CDR1 is SGHNT and CDR2 is YENEEA.

The chain employs TRBV9 and TRBJ2-3; D is perhaps TRBD1 (6 bases). The V and J ends lost 1 base and 0 bases respectively, with 15 bases between them. This CDR3 has 17 residues. Germline V gene data show CDR1 as SGDLS and CDR2 as YYNGEE. The DNA for the CDR3 is TGTGCCAGCAGCGTACCCCTACAGGGTGATAGCACAGATACGCAGTATTTT. Protein sequence: CASSVPLQGDSTDTQYF. Drawing the rest from reference TRBV9 and TRBJ2-3, the complete variable domain is DSGVTQTPKHLITATGQRVTLRCSPRSGDLSVYWYQQSLDQGLQFLIQYYNGEERAKGNILERFSAQQFPDLHSELNLSSLELGDSALYFCASSVPLQGDSTDTQYFGPGTRLTVL.

The chain joins TRBV30 to TRBJ2-2; perhaps TRBD1 as D (6 bases). V was trimmed by 2 bases and J by 5 bases, leaving 18 bases between them. Germline assignment: CDR1 GTSNPN and CDR2 SVGIG (reference sequence). This CDR3 comprises 16 residues. The CDR3 sequence: CAWSFLRDTRTGELFF. The DNA for the CDR3 is TGTGCCTGGAGTTTCCTCCGGGACACGCGGACCGGGGAGCTGTTTTTT.

The V and J genes are TRBV4-1 and TRBJ2-3; D perhaps matches TRBD2 (6 bases). The germline V and J ends were trimmed by 5 bases and 6 bases, with 21 bases remaining between them. There are 16 residues in the CDR3. The germline gives CDR1 MGHRA, CDR2 YSYEKL. CDR3 sequence: CASSTSPGELRDTQYF. CDR3 bases: TGCGCCAGCAGCACGTCCCCGGGGGAACTTCGGGATACGCAGTATTTT.

This clone was found a few times. This chain's CDR3 is CASRASGVSSYEQYF. The CDR3 nucleotides read TGTGCCAGCAGGGCCAGCGGGGTCAGCTCCTACGAGCAGTACTTC. The chain recombines TRBV2 with TRBJ2-7; TRBD2 matches 7 bases. There are 15 residues in the CDR3. Per the germline V gene, CDR1 is SNHLY and CDR2 is FYNNEI. The trim removed 6 bases at V and 0 bases at J, leaving 8 bases unmatched.

This clone showed up just once. The V and J genes are TRBV7-6 and TRBJ1-4; D is possibly TRBD1 (6 bases). Germline CDR1 and CDR2: SGHVS and FNYEAQ. The V end lost 5 bases, the J end lost 12 bases, and 13 bases lay between the germline ends. The CDR3 covers 12 residues. The CDR3 DNA sequence: TGTGCCAGCAGCCGAAACGCAGGGGAACTGTTTTTT. As protein: CASSRNAGELFF.